These 18 T cell receptor beta chains were sequenced from one sample in a study of metastatic and nonmetastatic thyroid tumors. TCRdb reprocessed the PCR reads using MiXCR. The sample holds roughly 30,000 clones, around 3.5% seen once. Every patient was untreated before thyroid surgery. The sequencing sample was made of blood. The source of these receptors is a male donor with papillary thyroid cancer or a benign thyroid nodule (not recorded which). Some clones in this sample may be carry-over from other donors' samples.

In its sample, this clone ranks as medium-sized. The genes are TRBV6-1 and TRBJ2-3; maybe TRBD2 (6 bases). Germline loops: CDR1 MNHNS, CDR2 SASEGT. The CDR3 has 13 amino acids. V was pared by 8 bases and J by 0 bases, with 9 bases between. CDR3 sequence (DNA): TGTGCCAGCGGAGGGGCTAGCACAGATACGCAGTATTTT. Translating gives CASGGASTDTQYF.

There are a few counts of this clone. One end of the junction does not line up with germline, which may come from a read error. V is TRBV27 and J is TRBJ2-7; possible D gene TRBD1, 5 bases. CDR3 length: 14 residues. Germline V gives CDR1 MNHEY, CDR2 SMNVEV (reference sequence). CDR3: CASSPAASPGHGSF. The DNA of the CDR3 is TGTGCCAGCAGTCCCGCTGCTTCACCTGGACATGGTAGTTTC.

This clone was counted many times. The rearrangement links TRBV28 to TRBJ2-3; D is perhaps TRBD2 (5 bases). V was pared by 1 base and J by 10 bases, with 15 bases between. This CDR3 comprises 14 residues. Germline V lookup: CDR1 MDHEN, CDR2 SYDVKM. CDR3 nucleotide sequence: TGTGCCAGCAGTTTATTTGATATTCGGGGTGCGCAGTATTTT. Residues: CASSLFDIRGAQYF.

This clone was seen ten or more times. The rearrangement joins TRBV5-1 to TRBJ2-1; 7 bases align to TRBD2. Germline V gene data show CDR1 as SGHRS and CDR2 as YFSETQ. The CDR3 has 14 residues. After removal of 3 bases from V and 8 bases from J, the junction contained 8 bases not matched to a gene. CDR3 protein: CASSYGLGAYEQFF. CDR3 coding DNA: TGCGCCAGCAGCTATGGACTAGGCGCTTATGAGCAGTTCTTC.

This clone was found a few times. The chain combines TRBV10-3 with TRBJ1-2; D not certain. This CDR3 contains 12 residues. The germline V gene has CDR1 ENHRY and CDR2 SYGVKD. Trimming removed 7 bases at V and 4 bases at J, with 10 bases between. As DNA, the CDR3 is TGTGCCATCAAAGGGCCTTCCTATGGCTACACCTTC. This translates into CAIKGPSYGYTF.

The sample holds many counts of this clone. The gene calls are TRBV7-8 and TRBJ1-1; D is uncertain. This CDR3 is built from 16 residues. Germline loops: CDR1 SGHVS, CDR2 FQNEAQ. The V end lost 1 base, the J end lost 6 bases, and 18 bases lay between the germline ends. In DNA, the CDR3 is TGTGCCAGCAGCTTAGGGACCGTAGGCCAATCGCCTGAAGCTTTCTTT. Its protein is CASSLGTVGQSPEAFF.

This clone was picked up many times. The J gene is TRBJ1-4, the V gene TRBV30, with D unclear. This CDR3 spans 16 amino acids. V was trimmed by 0 bases and J by 6 bases, leaving 17 bases between them. Germline CDR1 GTSNPN, CDR2 SVGIG (reference sequence). The CDR3 region is CAWSVPRSGFDEKLFF. DNA of the CDR3: TGTGCCTGGAGTGTACCCCGGAGCGGATTCGATGAAAAACTGTTTTTT.

Of note for this clone: One end of the junction varies from germline; a read error may be responsible. The V call is TRBV6-1, the J call TRBJ1-6; D not resolved. Germline CDR1 MNHNS, CDR2 SASEGT. CDR3 length: 12 residues. CDR3 in DNA: TGTGCCAGCAACCCCCCAAATTCACCCCACCAATTT. This translates into CASNPPNSPHQF.

There are a few counts of this clone. The chain links TRBV6-5 to TRBJ2-2; D ambiguous. Germline values: CDR1 MNHEY, CDR2 SVGAGI. The CDR3 runs to 15 residues. V shed 2 bases and J shed 9 bases, with 16 bases lying between them. CDR3 protein: CASSYGSNMGWELFF. The CDR3, as DNA: TGTGCCAGCAGTTACGGGTCGAATATGGGCTGGGAGCTGTTTTTT.

The CDR3 protein is CASSDSVPPYGYTF. The CDR3 DNA reads as TGTGCCAGCAGTGACTCGGTACCCCCCTATGGCTACACCTTC. The rearrangement uses TRBV6-1 and TRBJ1-2; no clear D gene. V was shortened by 3 bases and J by 4 bases, with 12 bases between the two germline ends. CDR3 length: 14 residues. In germline, CDR1 is MNHNS, CDR2 SASEGT.

This clone was detected a few times. The V call is TRBV28, the J call TRBJ1-3, with D possibly matching TRBD1 (5 bases). The CDR3 is 14 residues long. In germline, CDR1 is MDHEN, CDR2 SYDVKM. V dropped 5 bases and J dropped 3 bases, with 11 bases sitting between them. CDR3 region: CASSPGGRGNTIYF. The CDR3 DNA follows: TGTGCCAGCAGTCCCGGGGGTCGTGGAAACACCATATATTTT.

This clone is labeled medium-sized. The V gene is TRBV6-2 or TRBV6-3, the J gene TRBJ1-6; D gene uncertain. This CDR3 region has 15 residues. Trimming cost V 7 bases and J 13 bases, with 23 bases left between them. CDR1 and CDR2 from the germline V gene are MNHEY and SVGEGT. CDR3 region: CASTLGPASGSPLHF. CDR3 sequence (DNA): TGTGCCAGCACCCTGGGCCCCGCTTCCGGATCGCCCCTCCACTTT.

The table lists this clone with many counts. The chain employs TRBV5-1 and TRBJ2-7; the D gene is possibly TRBD1 (7 bases). From germline, CDR1 is SGHRS and CDR2 YFSETQ. The V gene lost 0 bases and the J gene lost 5 bases, with 12 bases spanning the gap. The CDR3 contains 14 residues. This CDR3 reads CASSLEDREDEQYF. CDR3 coding DNA: TGCGCCAGCAGCTTGGAAGACAGGGAGGACGAGCAGTACTTC. Full variable domain (outside the CDR3, taken from reference TRBV5-1 and TRBJ2-7): KAGVTQTPRYLIKTRGQQVTLSCSPISGHRSVSWYQQTPGQGLQFLFEYFSETQRNKGNFPGRFSGRQFSNSRSEMNVSTLELGDSALYLCASSLEDREDEQYFGPGTRLTVT.

V and J are TRBV19 and TRBJ2-2; maybe TRBD1 (5 bases). V lost 7 bases and J 0 bases, leaving 12 bases between the germline ends. The CDR3 is 15 residues long. Looked up from germline, CDR1 is LNHDA and CDR2 is SQIVND (reference sequence). CDR3 coding DNA: TGTGCCAGTATTATCGCAGGGACGAACACCGGGGAGCTGTTTTTT. This encodes CASIIAGTNTGELFF. Supplemented by reference TRBV19 and TRBJ2-2, the full variable domain reads DGGITQSPKYLFRKEGQNVTLSCEQNLNHDAMYWYRQDPGQGLRLIYYSQIVNDFQKGDIAEGYSVSREKKESFPLTVTSAQKNPTAFYLCASIIAGTNTGELFFGEGSRLTVL.

This clone occurred a few times. Since no conserved phenylalanine or tryptophan closes the CDR3, a read error is the likely cause. Because the CDR3's place on the DNA is in doubt, the DNA is left out and the CDR3 is given as listed by TCRdb. The chain couples TRBV6-4 to TRBJ2-5; the table's D call, TRBD2, was not checked against the DNA. Counting both end residues, the CDR3 totals 15 amino acids. Germline CDR1 reads MRHNA; CDR2 reads SNTAGT. The CDR3 spells CASSVSSGSVETHYL.

There are many counts of this clone. V and J are TRBV5-1 and TRBJ2-7; D may be TRBD1 or TRBD2 (5 bases each). The CDR3 is made up of 16 amino acids. V shed 1 base and J shed 2 bases, with 16 bases lying between them. In germline, CDR1 is SGHRS, CDR2 YFSETQ. CDR3: CASSLNNGDGAYEQYF. Here the CDR3 DNA reads TGCGCCAGCAGCTTGAATAACGGGGACGGGGCCTACGAGCAGTACTTC.

This clone is labeled as medium-sized. The rearrangement joins TRBV28 to TRBJ2-7; TRBD1 matches at 7 bases. CDR1 MDHEN and CDR2 SYDVKM come from the germline V gene. V gave up 0 bases and J gave up 0 bases; unmatched junction bases: 8. This CDR3 contains 17 residues. CDR3 amino acids: CASSLWVGQGDSYEQYF. CDR3 DNA: TGTGCCAGCAGTTTATGGGTGGGGCAGGGGGACTCCTACGAGCAGTACTTC.

This chain connects TRBV28 to TRBJ1-3, with TRBD1 matching over 7 bases. The CDR3 consists of 14 residues. Germline V gene data show CDR1 as MDHEN and CDR2 as SYDVKM. V dropped 6 bases and J dropped 1; count of bases not matched to a gene: 3. In DNA, the CDR3 is TGTGCCAGCAGACGACAGGGATCTGGAAACACCATATATTTT. Amino acids: CASRRQGSGNTIYF.